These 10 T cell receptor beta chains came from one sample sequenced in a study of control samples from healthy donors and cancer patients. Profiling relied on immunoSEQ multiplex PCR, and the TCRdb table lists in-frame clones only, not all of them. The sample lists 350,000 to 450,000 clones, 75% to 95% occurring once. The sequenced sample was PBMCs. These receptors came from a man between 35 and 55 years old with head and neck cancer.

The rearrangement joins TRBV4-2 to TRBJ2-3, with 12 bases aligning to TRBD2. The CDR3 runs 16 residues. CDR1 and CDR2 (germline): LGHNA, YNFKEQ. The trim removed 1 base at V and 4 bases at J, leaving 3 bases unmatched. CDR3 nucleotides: TGTGCCAGCAGCCAAGCAGCTAGCGGGGGGGCAGATACGCAGTATTTT. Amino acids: CASSQAASGGADTQYF.

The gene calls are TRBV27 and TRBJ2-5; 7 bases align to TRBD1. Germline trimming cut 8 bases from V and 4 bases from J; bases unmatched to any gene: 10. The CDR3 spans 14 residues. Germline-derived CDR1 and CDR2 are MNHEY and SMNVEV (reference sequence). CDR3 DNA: TGTGCCAGCGCTGGGGACAGAGTGCGAGAGACCCAGTACTTC. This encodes CASAGDRVRETQYF.

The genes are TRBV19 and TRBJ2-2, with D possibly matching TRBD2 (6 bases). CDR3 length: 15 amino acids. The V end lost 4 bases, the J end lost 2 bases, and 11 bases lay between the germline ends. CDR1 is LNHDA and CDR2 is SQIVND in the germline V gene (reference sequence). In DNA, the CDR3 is TGTGCCAGTAGTAATATCGGGAGCAACACCGGGGAGCTGTTTTTT. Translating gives CASSNIGSNTGELFF. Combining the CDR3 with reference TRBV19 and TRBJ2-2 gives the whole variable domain DGGITQSPKYLFRKEGQNVTLSCEQNLNHDAMYWYRQDPGQGLRLIYYSQIVNDFQKGDIAEGYSVSREKKESFPLTVTSAQKNPTAFYLCASSNIGSNTGELFFGEGSRLTVL.

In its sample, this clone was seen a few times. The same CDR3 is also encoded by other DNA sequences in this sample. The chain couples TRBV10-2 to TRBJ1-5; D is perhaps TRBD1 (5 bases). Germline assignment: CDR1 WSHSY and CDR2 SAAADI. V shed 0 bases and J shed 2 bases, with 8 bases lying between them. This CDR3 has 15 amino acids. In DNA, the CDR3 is TGCGCCAGCAGTGAGTCCGGACATCGCAATCAGCCCCAGCATTTT. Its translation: CASSESGHRNQPQHF.

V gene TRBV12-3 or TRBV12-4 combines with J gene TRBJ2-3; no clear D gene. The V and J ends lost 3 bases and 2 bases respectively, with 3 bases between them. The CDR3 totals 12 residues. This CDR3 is CASSFHTDTQYF. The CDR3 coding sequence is TGTGCCAGCAGTTTTCACACAGATACGCAGTATTTT.

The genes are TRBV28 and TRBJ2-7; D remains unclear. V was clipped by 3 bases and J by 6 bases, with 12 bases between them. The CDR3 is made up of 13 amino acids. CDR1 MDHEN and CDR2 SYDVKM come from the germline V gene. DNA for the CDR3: TGTGCCAGCAGTTTGGTAGGCCAGGTCGAGCAGTACTTC. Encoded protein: CASSLVGQVEQYF. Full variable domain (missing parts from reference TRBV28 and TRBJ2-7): DVKVTQSSRYLVKRTGEKVFLECVQDMDHENMFWYRQDPGLGLRLIYFSYDVKMKEKGDIPEGYSVSREKKERFSLILESASTNQTSMYLCASSLVGQVEQYFGPGTRLTVT.

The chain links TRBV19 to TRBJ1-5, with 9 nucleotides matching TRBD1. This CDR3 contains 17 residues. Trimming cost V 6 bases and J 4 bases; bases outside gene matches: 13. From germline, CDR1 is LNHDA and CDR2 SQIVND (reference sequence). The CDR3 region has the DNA TGTGCCAGTAGCAAGACACAGGGGGCAACGGGGAATCAGCCCCAGCATTTT. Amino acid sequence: CASSKTQGATGNQPQHF.

CDR3 nucleotide sequence: TGTGCCAGCAGCCGCGGACAGGGAATACCTGAAGCTTTCTTT. Protein: CASSRGQGIPEAFF. The chain recombines TRBV9 with TRBJ1-1, with TRBD1 identical over 8 bases. CDR1 SGDLS and CDR2 YYNGEE come from the germline V gene. The CDR3 covers 14 residues. The J segment lost 6 bases and the V segment lost 4 bases, leaving 8 bases of the junction unmatched. Based on the CDR3 plus reference TRBV9 and TRBJ1-1, the full variable domain is DSGVTQTPKHLITATGQRVTLRCSPRSGDLSVYWYQQSLDQGLQFLIQYYNGEERAKGNILERFSAQQFPDLHSELNLSSLELGDSALYFCASSRGQGIPEAFFGQGTRLTVV.

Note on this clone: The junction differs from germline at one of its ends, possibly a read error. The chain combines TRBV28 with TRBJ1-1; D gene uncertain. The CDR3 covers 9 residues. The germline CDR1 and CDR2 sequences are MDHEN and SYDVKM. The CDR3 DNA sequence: TGTGCCAGCGGCCAGGACGTATCATTC. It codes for CASGQDVSF.

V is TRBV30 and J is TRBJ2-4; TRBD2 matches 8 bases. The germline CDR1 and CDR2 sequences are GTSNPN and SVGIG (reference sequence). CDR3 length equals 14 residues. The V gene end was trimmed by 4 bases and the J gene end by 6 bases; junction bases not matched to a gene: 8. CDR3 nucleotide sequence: TGTGCCTGGAACGGGGGGGGCGCGGGAAACATTCAGTACTTC. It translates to CAWNGGGAGNIQYF. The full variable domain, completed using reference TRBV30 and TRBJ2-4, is SQTIHQWPATLVQPVGSPLSLECTVEGTSNPNLYWYRQAAGRGLQLLFYSVGIGQISSEVPQNLSASRPQDRQFILSSKKLLLSDSGFYLCAWNGGGAGNIQYFGAGTRLSVL.